The next 20 T cell receptor beta chains were all read from a single sample in a study of blood T cell repertoires in COVID-19. Libraries were prepared by immunoSEQ multiplex PCR; TCRdb keeps only in-frame clonotypes and omits some of them. The sample carries about 90,000 clones, roughly 90% recorded once. Sequences were obtained from peripheral blood. Receptors originate from a human donor with active COVID-19. The donor label of this sample is uncertain.

This sequence joins TRBV3-1 (or the pseudogene TRBV3-2) and TRBJ2-3, with D perhaps matching TRBD2 (6 bases). V lost 7 bases and J 2 bases, leaving 16 bases between the germline ends. CDR1 is LGHDT and CDR2 is YNNKEL in the germline V gene (reference sequence). CDR3 size: 15 residues. This CDR3 reads CASTRGGGVTDTQYF. The CDR3 DNA reads TGTGCCAGCACTCGGGGTGGCGGGGTCACAGATACGCAGTATTTT.

The gene calls are TRBV5-1 and TRBJ2-3, with 11 nucleotides matching TRBD2. Per germline, CDR1 SGHRS and CDR2 YFSETQ. This CDR3 is built from 18 residues. The junction had 10 bases not matched to a gene; V was cut back by 3 bases and J by 1 base. The DNA for the CDR3 is TGCGCCAGCAGCTCGGGGACTAGCGGAAGTAAGGGCACAGATACGCAGTATTTT. It codes for CASSSGTSGSKGTDTQYF.

The rearrangement uses TRBV2 and TRBJ1-4; TRBD1 matches 10 bases. In germline, CDR1 is SNHLY, CDR2 FYNNEI. Trimming cost V 6 bases and J 8 bases; bases outside gene matches: 9. The length of the CDR3 is 15 residues. DNA of the CDR3: TGTGCCAGCAGCCCTAGGACAGGGGGTACCGAAAAACTGTTTTTT. Its translation is CASSPRTGGTEKLFF. Full variable domain (outside the CDR3, taken from reference TRBV2 and TRBJ1-4): EPEVTQTPSHQVTQMGQEVILRCVPISNHLYFYWYRQILGQKVEFLVSFYNNEISEKSEIFDDQFSVERPDGSNFTLKIRSTKLEDSAMYFCASSPRTGGTEKLFFGSGTQLSVL.

This chain links TRBV18 with TRBJ1-2; D not resolved. The CDR3 consists of 15 residues. Trimming took 3 bases from V and 0 from J, leaving 11 bases between them. Per germline, CDR1 KGHSH and CDR2 LQKENI. The CDR3 here is CASSPSVTSNYGYTF. CDR3 nucleotides: TGTGCCAGCTCACCGAGCGTGACTTCTAACTATGGCTACACCTTC. Full variable domain (remainder filled in from reference TRBV18 and TRBJ1-2): NAGVMQNPRHLVRRRGQEARLRCSPMKGHSHVYWYRQLPEEGLKFMVYLQKENIIDESGMPKERFSAEFPKEGPSILRIQQVVRGDSAAYFCASSPSVTSNYGYTFGSGTRLTVV.

The chain is built from TRBV3-1 (or the pseudogene TRBV3-2) and TRBJ2-3; 7 bases align to TRBD1. The CDR3 is 14 amino acids. Germline CDR1 and CDR2: LGHDT and YNNKEL (reference sequence). After removal of 5 bases from V and 4 bases from J, the junction contained 6 bases not matched to a gene. The CDR3 is CASSFRQGADTQYF. The CDR3 DNA reads TGTGCCAGCAGCTTTCGACAGGGCGCAGATACGCAGTATTTT.

The chain has TRBV2 and TRBJ2-3, with 10 positions matching TRBD1. Germline-derived CDR1 and CDR2 are SNHLY and FYNNEI. The V gene end was trimmed by 7 bases and the J gene end by 5 bases; junction bases not matched to a gene: 9. This CDR3 contains 15 residues. The CDR3 region is CASTKLTGGLDTQYF. In nucleotides, the CDR3 is TGTGCCAGCACCAAACTGACAGGGGGCTTAGATACGCAGTATTTT. Variable domain in full (rest from reference TRBV2 and TRBJ2-3): EPEVTQTPSHQVTQMGQEVILRCVPISNHLYFYWYRQILGQKVEFLVSFYNNEISEKSEIFDDQFSVERPDGSNFTLKIRSTKLEDSAMYFCASTKLTGGLDTQYFGPGTRLTVL.

The chain joins TRBV5-4 to TRBJ2-5, with D possibly matching TRBD2 (5 bases). The CDR3 contains 14 residues. Germline loops: CDR1 SGHNT, CDR2 YYREEE (reference sequence). V gave up 4 bases and J gave up 5 bases, with 15 bases separating them. The CDR3 loop is CASSPPGPGETQYF. The CDR3 nucleotides read TGTGCCAGCAGCCCCCCCGGGCCGGGGGAGACCCAGTACTTC.

The V and J genes are TRBV7-2 and TRBJ1-3; D is uncertain. CDR1 and CDR2 from the germline V gene are SGHTA and FQGNSA. The CDR3 is 14 amino acids. V dropped 1 base and J dropped 0 bases, with 4 bases sitting between them. DNA for the CDR3: TGTGCCAGCAGCTTAGACAGCTCTGGAAACACCATATATTTT. Translated: CASSLDSSGNTIYF. Full variable domain (outside the CDR3, taken from reference TRBV7-2 and TRBJ1-3): GAGVSQSPSNKVTEKGKDVELRCDPISGHTALYWYRQSLGQGLEFLIYFQGNSAPDKSGLPSDRFSAERTGGSVSTLTIQRTQQEDSAVYLCASSLDSSGNTIYFGEGSWLTVV.

V usage is TRBV4-1 and J usage is TRBJ2-4; D is perhaps TRBD2 (6 bases). Germline CDR1 is MGHRA and CDR2 is YSYEKL. CDR3 length equals 15 residues. The V end lost 3 bases, the J end lost 0 bases, and 9 bases lay between the germline ends. As DNA, the CDR3 is TGCGCCAGCAGCCAGCCGGGACTAGCCAAAAACATTCAGTACTTC. This codes for CASSQPGLAKNIQYF.

The chain joins TRBV6-5 to TRBJ1-6; a weak D match, TRBD1 (5 bases). The CDR3 contains 14 residues. Per the germline V gene, CDR1 is MNHEY and CDR2 is SVGAGI. With 5 bases removed from V and 9 bases from J, the gap between germline ends came to 14 bases. DNA for the CDR3: TGTGCCAGCAGTACCGATTGGGGCGGTTCACCCCTCCACTTT. Translated, it gives CASSTDWGGSPLHF.

This chain joins TRBV28 and TRBJ2-1, with a tentative D call TRBD2 (6 bases). Germline CDR1 and CDR2: MDHEN and SYDVKM. The CDR3 consists of 15 residues. Trimming pared 5 bases from V and 0 bases from J, leaving 11 bases between. CDR3 region: CASSTHGGSYNEQFF. The CDR3 DNA reads as TGTGCCAGCAGTACCCACGGGGGCTCCTACAATGAGCAGTTCTTC.

The chain carries TRBV5-6 and TRBJ1-6; the D gene is possibly TRBD1 (5 bases). The CDR3 spans 15 residues. Germline V gene data show CDR1 as SGHDT and CDR2 as YYEEEE. The V end was cut by 3 bases, the J end by 7 bases, with 14 bases between. The CDR3 DNA reads as TGTGCCAGCAGCTCCGGGGGTGGTCGGAATTCACCCCTCCACTTT. This sequence encodes CASSSGGGRNSPLHF.

In nucleotides, the CDR3 is TGCGCCAGCAGCTTGGGGTCGTTCGTAGAACAAGAGACCCAGTACTTC. Encoded protein: CASSLGSFVEQETQYF. This chain links TRBV5-1 with TRBJ2-5; D call uncertain. Trimming took off 0 bases at V and 2 bases at J, with 14 bases between the two ends. The germline CDR1 and CDR2 sequences are SGHRS and YFSETQ. This CDR3 is 16 amino acids long.

Note on this clone: Compared with germline, one end of the junction differs, possibly owing to a read error. The genes are TRBV7-7 and TRBJ2-5; 10 bases map to TRBD1. The V gene's germline CDR1 is SSHAT and CDR2 FNYEAQ (reference sequence). The CDR3 totals 15 residues. CDR3 DNA: TGTGCTAGCACCCAGGCGGGACAGGGGACCGAGACCCAGTACTTC. Protein product: CASTQAGQGTETQYF.

This sequence joins TRBV4-1 and TRBJ2-3; D not certain. CDR3 length: 16 residues. Germline-derived CDR1 and CDR2 are MGHRA and YSYEKL. The V end was cut by 5 bases, the J end by 1 base, with 16 bases between. CDR3 bases: TGCGCCAGCAGCTACCCCGCTAGTCCCCGCACAGATACGCAGTATTTT. Encoded protein: CASSYPASPRTDTQYF.

The chain joins TRBV7-2 to TRBJ2-7; D is unresolved. Germline assignment: CDR1 SGHTA and CDR2 FQGNSA. The V end was cut by 3 bases, the J end by 0 bases, with 9 bases between. This CDR3 has 14 amino acids. CDR3: CASSFRISSYEQYF. CDR3 DNA: TGTGCCAGCAGCTTCAGGATTAGCTCCTACGAGCAGTACTTC.

This rearrangement joins TRBV27 to TRBJ1-2; possibly TRBD1 for D (6 bases). Trimming stripped 2 bases from V and 0 bases from J, with 16 bases between. CDR1 and CDR2 (germline): MNHEY, SMNVEV (reference sequence). The CDR3 runs 17 residues. The CDR3 bases are TGTGCCAGCAGTTTAAATGGGGGCCTAACAGCTAACTATGGCTACACCTTC. This translates into CASSLNGGLTANYGYTF.

V usage is TRBV5-5 and J usage is TRBJ1-6, with D maybe TRBD1 (5 bases). The CDR3 extends over 18 amino acids. CDR1 SGHKS and CDR2 YYEKEE come from the germline V gene (reference sequence). Trimming pared 0 bases from V and 5 bases from J, leaving 18 bases between. In DNA form, the CDR3 reads TGTGCCAGCAGCTTGGGCACCTTCGTAAGGACAAATAATTCACCCCTCCACTTT. Amino acid sequence: CASSLGTFVRTNNSPLHF.

The chain has TRBV13 and TRBJ2-7, with D perhaps matching TRBD1 (5 bases). Germline V gene sequence: CDR1 PRHDT, CDR2 FYEKMQ (reference sequence). The CDR3 has 13 residues. The germline V and J ends were trimmed by 3 bases and 5 bases, with 11 bases remaining between them. CDR3 in amino acids: CASSFQGSHEQYF. The CDR3 DNA follows: TGTGCCAGCAGCTTCCAGGGTTCCCACGAGCAGTACTTC.

This clone occurred once. This chain uses TRBV6-6 with TRBJ1-2; 7 nucleotides align to TRBD1. Germline V gives CDR1 MNHNY, CDR2 SVGAGI (reference sequence). The CDR3 covers 15 residues. V lost 3 bases to trimming and J lost 6 bases; unmatched junction nucleotides: 10. The CDR3 DNA reads TGTGCCAGCAGTTATCAGTTGGGGACAGTCGATGGCTACACCTTC. Amino acids: CASSYQLGTVDGYTF.